The 12 T cell receptor beta chains below come from one sample, sequenced in a study of blood T cell repertoires in COVID-19. Generated by immunoSEQ multiplex PCR, the TCRdb table keeps only in-frame clones and is missing some. The sample has approximately 230,000 clones; roughly 80% are singletons. What was sequenced was peripheral blood. The origin of the receptors is a man aged 80 or over with acute or convalescent COVID-19.

This clone showed up just a few times. The J gene is TRBJ1-2, the V gene TRBV6-5; 8 bases agree with TRBD1. The ends lost 8 bases at V and 4 bases at J; junction bases unmatched: 9. CDR1 MNHEY and CDR2 SVGAGI come from the germline V gene. The CDR3 covers 14 residues. The CDR3 loop reads CASRLGTGLYGYTF. DNA for the CDR3: TGTGCCAGCCGATTAGGGACAGGACTCTATGGCTACACCTTC.

The J gene is TRBJ1-2, the V gene TRBV5-4; no clear D. The CDR3 has 12 amino acids. Per the germline V gene, CDR1 is SGHNT and CDR2 is YYREEE (reference sequence). Trimming removed 0 bases at V and 6 bases at J, with 6 bases between. CDR3 region: CASSLGGHGYTF. In DNA form, the CDR3 reads TGTGCCAGCAGCTTGGGAGGGCATGGCTACACCTTC.

This clone has more than one count but fewer than ten. The chain's CDR3 is CASSQAGGRDTQYF. In DNA form, the CDR3 reads TGTGCCAGCTCTCAAGCGGGAGGGCGAGATACGCAGTATTTT. The V and J genes are TRBV18 and TRBJ2-3; 10 positions match TRBD2. V lost 6 bases, J lost 5 bases, and 5 bases stayed unmatched. This CDR3 is built from 14 residues. Germline CDR1 and CDR2: KGHSH and LQKENI. The full variable domain, with the rest looked up from reference TRBV18 and TRBJ2-3, is NAGVMQNPRHLVRRRGQEARLRCSPMKGHSHVYWYRQLPEEGLKFMVYLQKENIIDESGMPKERFSAEFPKEGPSILRIQQVVRGDSAAYFCASSQAGGRDTQYFGPGTRLTVL.

The chain uses TRBV7-9 and TRBJ1-6; 7 nucleotides agree with TRBD1. CDR1 and CDR2 (germline): SEHNR, FQNEAQ (reference sequence). V lost 4 bases to trimming and J lost 7 bases; unmatched junction nucleotides: 7. This CDR3 spans 15 amino acids. This chain's CDR3 is CASSSTGALNSPLHF. In DNA form, the CDR3 reads TGTGCCAGCAGCTCCACAGGGGCATTAAATTCACCCCTCCACTTT.

In its sample, this clone was seen a few times. The V gene is TRBV9, the J gene TRBJ1-2; TRBD1 agrees at 9 bases. The germline gives CDR1 SGDLS, CDR2 YYNGEE. The ends lost 3 bases at V and 3 bases at J; junction bases unmatched: 6. The CDR3 totals 15 residues. DNA for the CDR3: TGTGCCAGCAGCGCCCAGGGACAGGGATACTATGGCTACACCTTC. It specifies CASSAQGQGYYGYTF.

This chain joins TRBV18 and TRBJ1-5; tentative D call: TRBD1 (6 bases). This CDR3 has 15 amino acids. Germline CDR1 and CDR2: KGHSH and LQKENI. V lost 1 base to trimming and J lost 6 bases, with 13 bases between them. The CDR3 DNA sequence: TGTGCCAGCTCACCACACGACAGGTCGGGTCAGCCCCAGCATTTT. It is translated as CASSPHDRSGQPQHF.

The rearrangement uses TRBV10-3 and TRBJ2-7; 7 nucleotides line up with TRBD1. The germline V gene encodes CDR1 ENHRY and CDR2 SYGVKD. CDR3 length: 13 residues. Trimming removed 0 bases from V and 4 bases from J; junction bases left unmatched: 0. CDR3 nucleotides: TGTGCCATCAGTGAGTCGGGACAGTACGAGCAGTACTTC. As protein: CAISESGQYEQYF.

The chain's CDR3 is CSVGNRGSYNEQFF. CDR3 DNA: TGCAGCGTTGGTAACAGGGGCTCCTACAATGAGCAGTTCTTC. The chain has TRBV29-1 and TRBJ2-1; 7 positions match TRBD1. Germline loops: CDR1 SQVTM, CDR2 ANQGSEA. V was pared by 4 bases and J by 0 bases, with 3 bases of the junction left unmatched. The CDR3 sequence is 14 residues long.

The rearrangement joins TRBV6-2 or TRBV6-3 to TRBJ1-6; D remains unclear. The ends were cut back, 2 bases at V and 8 bases at J, with 16 bases in the middle. This CDR3 is built from 16 residues. Germline CDR1 MNHEY, CDR2 SVGEGT. The chain's CDR3 is CASSYGGTASHSPLHF. CDR3 DNA: TGTGCCAGCAGTTACGGAGGAACAGCAAGTCATTCACCCCTCCACTTT.

The rearrangement joins TRBV19 to TRBJ2-3; a possible D gene is TRBD1 (7 bases). Germline assignment: CDR1 LNHDA and CDR2 SQIVND (reference sequence). V lost 4 bases, J lost 3 bases, and 20 bases lay in between. The CDR3 totals 17 residues. CDR3 sequence (DNA): TGTGCCAGTAGTAGGTTTGGAGGGGGCGCTTGGACAGATACGCAGTATTTT. This sequence encodes CASSRFGGGAWTDTQYF.

The J gene is TRBJ1-5, the V gene TRBV19, with D possibly TRBD1 on 5 matching bases. This CDR3 spans 18 amino acids. Per the germline V gene, CDR1 is LNHDA and CDR2 is SQIVND (reference sequence). The ends were cut back, 3 bases at V and 0 bases at J, with 18 bases in the middle. CDR3 residues: CASSIRVRDRYSNQPQHF. CDR3 nucleotide sequence: TGTGCCAGTAGTATTCGTGTCAGGGATCGGTATAGCAATCAGCCCCAGCATTTT. The variable domain in full, completed from reference TRBV19 and TRBJ1-5, reads DGGITQSPKYLFRKEGQNVTLSCEQNLNHDAMYWYRQDPGQGLRLIYYSQIVNDFQKGDIAEGYSVSREKKESFPLTVTSAQKNPTAFYLCASSIRVRDRYSNQPQHFGDGTRLSIL.

J is TRBJ1-1 and V is TRBV19; 7 positions agree with TRBD1. The CDR3 contains 15 residues. CDR1 is LNHDA and CDR2 is SQIVND in the germline V gene (reference sequence). Germline trimming cut 3 bases from V and 0 bases from J; bases unmatched to any gene: 4. In DNA, the CDR3 is TGTGCCAGTAGTATTCAGGGACAGTTGAACACTGAAGCTTTCTTT. The encoded protein is CASSIQGQLNTEAFF.